A selection of T cell receptor beta chains follows, all from one sample in a study of spatial heterogeneity in lung cancer. Each CDR3 protein gets one entry after TCRdb re-called the 5' RACE reads with MiXCR. The sample lists some 97,000 distinct CDR3 sequences, about 4.4% occurring once. This specimen consisted of lung tumor tissue, obtained at surgery. The source of these receptors is a male donor with early-stage non-small cell lung cancer. CDR3s include the opening cysteine and the closing phenylalanine or tryptophan. Fields, in order: CDR3 protein, CDR3 DNA, J gene, D gene, clone size, V gene. The D gene is left open where the match is weak. The listing skips clone size in some rows; elsewhere it reads once, few, many or a size class.

CDR3 protein: CASSSTPRRTGNTEAFF
CDR3 DNA: TGTGCCAGCAGCTCCACCCCGCGGCGGACGGGGAACACTGAAGCTTTCTTT
J gene: TRBJ1-1
D gene: .
clone size: few
V gene: TRBV7-2

CDR3 protein: CASRWSRGNTEAFF
CDR3 DNA: TGTGCCAGCAGGTGGTCCAGGGGGAACACTGAAGCTTTCTTT
J gene: TRBJ1-1
D gene: .
clone size: many
V gene: TRBV6-5

CDR3 protein: CASSRQSSGANVLTF
CDR3 DNA: TGTGCCAGCAGCCGACAGTCCTCTGGGGCCAACGTCCTGACTTTC
J gene: TRBJ2-6
D gene: .
clone size: many
V gene: TRBV6-5

CDR3 protein: CSAARLAGDRSDTQYF
CDR3 DNA: TGCAGTGCGGCGCGGCTAGCGGGAGATCGGTCAGATACGCAGTATTTT
J gene: TRBJ2-3
D gene: TRBD2
clone size: few
V gene: TRBV20-1

CDR3 protein: CASSLVRPPGNEQFF
CDR3 DNA: TGTGCCAGCAGCTTAGTAAGGCCCCCCGGCAATGAGCAGTTCTTC
J gene: TRBJ2-1
D gene: .
clone size: .
V gene: TRBV11-2

CDR3 protein: CASRPTVGGELFF
CDR3 DNA: TGCGCCAGCCGACCGACCGTCGGCGGGGAGCTGTTTTTT
J gene: TRBJ2-2
D gene: .
clone size: many
V gene: TRBV5-1

CDR3 protein: CASSEIQRTIPHNEQFF
CDR3 DNA: TGTGCCAGCAGTGAGATACAACGGACCATACCCCACAATGAGCAGTTCTTC
J gene: TRBJ2-1
D gene: .
clone size: .
V gene: TRBV6-1

CDR3 protein: CASRHSGRGLNSPLHF
CDR3 DNA: TGCGCCAGCAGACACTCCGGCAGGGGGCTAAATTCACCCCTCCACTTT
J gene: TRBJ1-6
D gene: TRBD1
clone size: many
V gene: TRBV5-1

CDR3 protein: CASKWTGLSPLHF
CDR3 DNA: TGTGCCAGCAAATGGACAGGTCTTTCACCCCTCCACTTT
J gene: TRBJ1-6
D gene: TRBD1
clone size: many
V gene: TRBV2

CDR3 protein: CASSHGPGGEKLFF
CDR3 DNA: TGCGCCAGCAGCCACGGCCCGGGAGGCGAAAAACTGTTTTTT
J gene: TRBJ1-4
D gene: .
clone size: many
V gene: TRBV4-1

CDR3 protein: CASNLPGAVMDTQYF
CDR3 DNA: TGTGCCAGCAATCTGCCCGGCGCGGTCATGGATACGCAGTATTTT
J gene: TRBJ2-3
D gene: .
clone size: few
V gene: TRBV28

CDR3 protein: CATSRDPRGSGYTF
CDR3 DNA: TGTGCCACCAGCAGAGATCCTCGAGGGAGCGGCTACACCTTC
J gene: TRBJ1-2
D gene: .
clone size: many
V gene: TRBV15

CDR3 protein: CASSYSGATEETQYF
CDR3 DNA: TGTGCCAGCAGTTACTCCGGGGCGACCGAAGAGACCCAGTACTTC
J gene: TRBJ2-5
D gene: .
clone size: many
V gene: TRBV6-5

CDR3 protein: CSVFDRARAQHF
CDR3 DNA: TGCAGCGTTTTTGACCGAGCGCGGGCCCAGCATTTT
J gene: TRBJ1-5
D gene: .
clone size: many
V gene: TRBV29-1

CDR3 protein: CASSFISSGSTREQYF
CDR3 DNA: TGTGCCAGCAGTTTTATATCTAGCGGGTCAACTAGGGAGCAGTACTTC
J gene: TRBJ2-7
D gene: TRBD2
clone size: many
V gene: TRBV28

CDR3 protein: CASSQDYVSGANVLTF
CDR3 DNA: TGTGCCAGCAGCCAAGACTACGTATCTGGGGCCAACGTCCTGACTTTC
J gene: TRBJ2-6
D gene: .
clone size: many
V gene: TRBV3-1

CDR3 protein: CASSQDRVSETQYF
CDR3 DNA: TGTGCCAGCAGCCAAGATCGAGTCTCGGAGACCCAGTACTTC
J gene: TRBJ2-5
D gene: .
clone size: many
V gene: TRBV4-2

CDR3 protein: CASSPIGQGGNQPQHF
CDR3 DNA: TGTGCCAGCTCACCAATTGGCCAGGGTGGCAATCAGCCCCAGCATTTT
J gene: TRBJ1-5
D gene: .
clone size: many
V gene: TRBV18

CDR3 protein: CASSLTALNEQFF
CDR3 DNA: TGTGCCAGCAGCCTAACAGCGCTCAATGAGCAGTTCTTC
J gene: TRBJ2-1
D gene: .
clone size: many
V gene: TRBV7-8

CDR3 protein: CSVAGTGVADTQYF
CDR3 DNA: TGCAGCGTCGCCGGGACAGGGGTCGCAGATACGCAGTATTTT
J gene: TRBJ2-3
D gene: TRBD1
clone size: many
V gene: TRBV29-1

CDR3 protein: CASSPGQTYGYTF
CDR3 DNA: TGTGCCAGCAGTCCGGGACAGACTTATGGCTACACCTTC
J gene: TRBJ1-2
D gene: TRBD1
clone size: many
V gene: TRBV12-3/TRBV12-4

CDR3 protein: CASNRLAGGRDTQYF
CDR3 DNA: TGTGCCAGCAACCGACTAGCGGGAGGGCGAGATACGCAGTATTTT
J gene: TRBJ2-3
D gene: TRBD2
clone size: many
V gene: TRBV28

CDR3 protein: CSARVRTTNEKLFF
CDR3 DNA: TGCAGTGCTAGAGTACGAACTACTAATGAAAAACTGTTTTTT
J gene: TRBJ1-4
D gene: .
clone size: many
V gene: TRBV20-1

CDR3 protein: CASSSPGSENQPQHF
CDR3 DNA: TGTGCCAGTAGTAGCCCAGGGTCCGAAAATCAGCCCCAGCATTTT
J gene: TRBJ1-5
D gene: .
clone size: .
V gene: TRBV19

CDR3 protein: CSARVGGSADTQYF
CDR3 DNA: TGCAGTGCTAGAGTTGGCGGGAGCGCAGATACGCAGTATTTT
J gene: TRBJ2-3
D gene: TRBD2
clone size: many
V gene: TRBV20-1

CDR3 protein: CASSLSRVELFF
CDR3 DNA: TGTGCCAGCAGCTTAAGTCGAGTGGAACTGTTTTTT
J gene: TRBJ1-4
D gene: .
clone size: .
V gene: TRBV11-2

CDR3 protein: CSAVGTGELFF
CDR3 DNA: TGCAGTGCTGTCGGGACCGGGGAGCTGTTTTTT
J gene: TRBJ2-2
D gene: .
clone size: many
V gene: TRBV20-1

CDR3 protein: CASSVDGDGYTF
CDR3 DNA: TGTGCCAGCAGTGTCGATGGGGATGGCTACACCTTC
J gene: TRBJ1-2
D gene: .
clone size: .
V gene: TRBV6-2/TRBV6-3

CDR3 protein: CASSLTFSAEAFF
CDR3 DNA: TGCGCCAGCAGCTTGACATTTTCGGCTGAAGCTTTCTTT
J gene: TRBJ1-1
D gene: .
clone size: many
V gene: TRBV5-1

CDR3 protein: CARTTGGRSKSSGNTIYF
CDR3 DNA: TGTGCCAGGACTACGGGAGGCAGGAGTAAGAGCTCTGGAAACACCATATATTTT
J gene: TRBJ1-3
D gene: .
clone size: .
V gene: TRBV12-3/TRBV12-4

CDR3 protein: CASSLGTAPDTQYF
CDR3 DNA: TGTGCCAGCAGCTTAGGGACTGCTCCAGATACGCAGTATTTT
J gene: TRBJ2-3
D gene: .
clone size: .
V gene: TRBV11-2

CDR3 protein: CASSPTGTSEYEQYF
CDR3 DNA: TGTGCCAGCAGCCCGACCGGGACTAGCGAATACGAGCAGTACTTC
J gene: TRBJ2-7
D gene: TRBD2
clone size: many
V gene: TRBV28

CDR3 protein: CASSLVSTDTQYF
CDR3 DNA: TGTGCCAGCAGCTTAGTGTCCACAGATACGCAGTATTTT
J gene: TRBJ2-3
D gene: .
clone size: many
V gene: TRBV7-2

CDR3 protein: CASSGGGYGYTF
CDR3 DNA: TGTGCCAGCAGCGGGGGGGGATATGGCTACACCTTC
J gene: TRBJ1-2
D gene: .
clone size: many
V gene: TRBV5-4

CDR3 protein: CASSDPGQFYGYTF
CDR3 DNA: TGTGCCAGCAGCGACCCCGGACAGTTCTATGGCTACACCTTC
J gene: TRBJ1-2
D gene: .
clone size: many
V gene: TRBV28

CDR3 protein: CASSQLEGETQYF
CDR3 DNA: TGTGCCAGCTCACAACTCGAGGGCGAGACCCAGTACTTC
J gene: TRBJ2-5
D gene: .
clone size: many
V gene: TRBV18

CDR3 protein: CSALAGGLWYEQFF
CDR3 DNA: TGCAGTGCTCTAGCGGGAGGATTGTGGTATGAGCAGTTCTTC
J gene: TRBJ2-1
D gene: TRBD2
clone size: many
V gene: TRBV20-1

CDR3 protein: CASRAGTWADTQYF
CDR3 DNA: TGTGCCAGCAGAGCGGGGACTTGGGCAGATACGCAGTATTTT
J gene: TRBJ2-3
D gene: TRBD2
clone size: many
V gene: TRBV6-1

CDR3 protein: CASSLGRRNEQFF
CDR3 DNA: TGCGCCAGCAGCTTAGGCAGGAGGAATGAGCAGTTCTTC
J gene: TRBJ2-1
D gene: .
clone size: .
V gene: TRBV5-1

CDR3 protein: CASSLDSADSPLHF
CDR3 DNA: TGCGCCAGCAGCCTAGACAGCGCCGATTCACCCCTCCACTTT
J gene: TRBJ1-6
D gene: .
clone size: few
V gene: TRBV5-1

CDR3 protein: CASSWGVAADTQYF
CDR3 DNA: TGTGCCAGCTCCTGGGGGGTAGCGGCAGATACGCAGTATTTT
J gene: TRBJ2-3
D gene: .
clone size: .
V gene: TRBV12-3/TRBV12-4

CDR3 protein: CASSFLTGTLYNEQFF
CDR3 DNA: TGTGCCAGCAGTTTCCTAACCGGGACACTTTACAATGAGCAGTTCTTC
J gene: TRBJ2-1
D gene: .
clone size: many
V gene: TRBV27

CDR3 protein: CSVRQGGNQPQHF
CDR3 DNA: TGCAGTGTTAGACAGGGGGGCAATCAGCCCCAGCATTTT
J gene: TRBJ1-5
D gene: TRBD1
clone size: many
V gene: TRBV20-1

CDR3 protein: CASSLPGVETQYF
CDR3 DNA: TGTGCCAGCAGCTTACCAGGGGTAGAGACCCAGTACTTC
J gene: TRBJ2-5
D gene: .
clone size: few
V gene: TRBV13

CDR3 protein: CASSEDSPNEKLFF
CDR3 DNA: TGCGCCAGCAGCGAAGACAGCCCGAATGAAAAACTGTTTTTT
J gene: TRBJ1-4
D gene: .
clone size: many
V gene: TRBV5-1

CDR3 protein: CASSYTGDGTEAFF
CDR3 DNA: TGTGCCAGCAGTTACACGGGGGACGGCACTGAAGCTTTCTTT
J gene: TRBJ1-1
D gene: .
clone size: many
V gene: TRBV6-5

CDR3 protein: CASSIGSGASQETQYF
CDR3 DNA: TGTGCCAGTAGTATCGGGAGCGGGGCTTCCCAAGAGACCCAGTACTTC
J gene: TRBJ2-5
D gene: TRBD2
clone size: many
V gene: TRBV19

CDR3 protein: CSARKGLEVDEQFF
CDR3 DNA: TGCAGTGCTAGGAAGGGACTAGAAGTTGATGAGCAGTTCTTC
J gene: TRBJ2-1
D gene: TRBD2
clone size: many
V gene: TRBV20-1

CDR3 protein: CASSPQGGNYGYTF
CDR3 DNA: TGCGCCAGCAGCCCGCAGGGGGGAAACTATGGCTACACCTTC
J gene: TRBJ1-2
D gene: TRBD1
clone size: few
V gene: TRBV5-1

CDR3 protein: CASSQGGGGPYEQYF
CDR3 DNA: TGCGCCAGCAGCCAGGGTGGAGGGGGCCCCTACGAGCAGTACTTC
J gene: TRBJ2-7
D gene: .
clone size: many
V gene: TRBV4-1

CDR3 protein: CASSLSPSGRGEQFF
CDR3 DNA: TGTGCCAGCAGTTTATCGCCTAGCGGGAGGGGTGAGCAGTTCTTC
J gene: TRBJ2-1
D gene: TRBD2
clone size: .
V gene: TRBV28

CDR3 protein: CASSPPSRGGEQYF
CDR3 DNA: TGTGCCAGCTCACCACCTTCCAGGGGGGGCGAGCAGTACTTC
J gene: TRBJ2-7
D gene: .
clone size: many
V gene: TRBV18

CDR3 protein: CASTETDTQYF
CDR3 DNA: TGTGCCAGCACCGAGACAGATACGCAGTATTTT
J gene: TRBJ2-3
D gene: .
clone size: .
V gene: TRBV7-9